These 21 T cell receptor beta chains share one sample of origin, sequenced in a study of blood T cell repertoires in COVID-19. Here immunoSEQ multiplex PCR was the method, and the copy in TCRdb shows in-frame clones only, minus some. The sample consists of about 270,000 clones, around nine tenths of them appearing once. Sequencing was done on a sample of peripheral blood. These receptors originate from a man aged 35-49 years with active or convalescent COVID-19.

The chain's CDR3 is CASSLGTGEGGYTF. The CDR3 DNA is TGTGCCAGCAGCTTAGGAACAGGGGAAGGGGGCTACACCTTC. This chain uses TRBV7-8 with TRBJ1-2, with 7 nucleotides matching TRBD1. J was trimmed by 8 bases and V by 1 base; bases with no gene match: 7. Germline V CDR1 and CDR2: SGHVS, FQNEAQ. The CDR3 spans 14 residues.

The chain carries TRBV10-1 and TRBJ1-3, with D tentatively TRBD1 (5 bases). Germline V CDR1 and CDR2: WNHNN, SYGVQD (reference sequence). This CDR3 region has 14 residues. V was cut by 4 bases and J by 0 bases, with 7 bases left in between. The CDR3 region is CASSGQNSGNTIYF. DNA for the CDR3: TGCGCCAGCAGTGGACAGAACTCTGGAAACACCATATATTTT.

The chain recombines TRBV9 with TRBJ2-1; the match to TRBD2 covers 11 bases. This CDR3 has 14 residues. V shed 2 bases and J 8 bases; nucleotides not matched to a gene: 3. The V gene's germline CDR1 is SGDLS and CDR2 YYNGEE. The CDR3 spells CASSVSGGADEQFF. CDR3 sequence (DNA): TGTGCCAGCAGCGTTAGCGGGGGGGCCGATGAGCAGTTCTTC.

The rearrangement uses TRBV7-3 and TRBJ2-7, with 10 bases identical to TRBD2. This CDR3 is 14 amino acids long. The trim removed 8 bases at V and 2 bases at J, leaving 6 bases unmatched. From germline, CDR1 is SGHTA and CDR2 FQGTGA. The CDR3 coding sequence is TGTGCCAGCGCAACTAGCGGGACAGCCTACGAGCAGTACTTC. Encoded protein: CASATSGTAYEQYF.

This chain uses TRBV10-3 with TRBJ1-6; TRBD1 aligns across 7 bases. Germline V lookup: CDR1 ENHRY, CDR2 SYGVKD. This CDR3 region has 16 residues. V shed 5 bases, J shed 0 bases, and the junction held 4 bases outside the gene matches. The CDR3 nucleotides are TGTGCCATCAGTCGGCAGGGGGGCTCCTATAATTCACCCCTCCACTTT. The encoded protein is CAISRQGGSYNSPLHF.

There are a few counts of this clone. This chain uses TRBV18 with TRBJ2-2, with 7 nucleotides matching TRBD1. The V and J ends lost 3 bases and 0 bases, in that order; junction bases with no gene match: 1. The CDR3 has 15 amino acids. Looked up from germline, CDR1 is KGHSH and CDR2 is LQKENI. This CDR3 is CASSPGQTNTGELFF. The CDR3 nucleotides are TGTGCCAGCTCACCGGGACAGACGAACACCGGGGAGCTGTTTTTT.

J is TRBJ2-2 and V is TRBV29-1; the match to TRBD1 covers 7 bases. This CDR3 is built from 13 residues. Germline V gene data show CDR1 as SQVTM and CDR2 as ANQGSEA. The junction had 7 bases not matched to a gene; V was cut back by 7 bases and J by 5 bases. DNA of the CDR3: TGCAGCGGGACCAACAGGGGTACCGGGGAGCTGTTTTTT. This sequence encodes CSGTNRGTGELFF.

The V call is TRBV24-1, the J call TRBJ1-2, with 8 bases that match TRBD1. Germline V gene sequence: CDR1 KGHDR, CDR2 SFDVKD. Trimming at V came to 6 bases and at J to 0 bases, leaving 2 bases not matched to a gene. This CDR3 has 14 residues. Here the CDR3 reads CATSKTGANYGYTF. The CDR3 DNA reads TGTGCCACCAGTAAGACAGGGGCTAACTATGGCTACACCTTC.

J is TRBJ2-2 and V is TRBV10-3; 8 bases match TRBD2. Germline lookup yields CDR1 ENHRY and CDR2 SYGVKD. V lost 7 bases to trimming and J lost 2 bases; unmatched junction nucleotides: 3. The CDR3 extends over 14 amino acids. The CDR3 here is CAIKSGGNTGELFF. In nucleotides, the CDR3 is TGTGCCATCAAAAGCGGGGGAAACACCGGGGAGCTGTTTTTT.

This chain connects TRBV7-2 to TRBJ1-5; D ambiguous. CDR3 length: 15 residues. The V gene lost 5 bases and the J gene lost 0 bases, with 11 bases spanning the gap. CDR1 is SGHTA and CDR2 is FQGNSA in the germline V gene. The CDR3 DNA reads as TGTGCCAGCAGCCCGCGGCCTTATAGCAATCAGCCCCAGCATTTT. This translates into CASSPRPYSNQPQHF.

This rearrangement joins TRBV5-6 to TRBJ1-2; D ambiguous. CDR3 length: 14 residues. Trimming pared 0 bases from V and 5 bases from J, leaving 11 bases between. Germline-derived CDR1 and CDR2 are SGHDT and YYEEEE. CDR3 DNA: TGTGCCAGCAGCTTGGCGGAGGCCGGTTATGGCTACACCTTC. This sequence encodes CASSLAEAGYGYTF.

The chain couples TRBV10-2 to TRBJ2-2, with D maybe TRBD1 (6 bases). Between the trimmed V and J ends, which lost 4 bases and 3 bases, there was a span of 9 bases. The CDR3 sequence is 14 residues long. Germline CDR1 is WSHSY and CDR2 is SAAADI. DNA for the CDR3: TGCGCCAGCAGTGGAGGGGGAGACACCGGGGAGCTGTTTTTT. It yields the protein CASSGGGDTGELFF.

This clone was seen a handful of times. The chain carries TRBV6-1 and TRBJ1-4; TRBD1 is a possible D gene (5 bases). The V gene lost 3 bases and the J gene lost 2 bases, with 7 bases spanning the gap. Germline CDR1 is MNHNS and CDR2 is SASEGT. CDR3 size: 14 residues. CDR3 bases: TGTGCCAGCAGTGAGGGGGGTACTAATGAAAAACTGTTTTTT. Amino acid sequence: CASSEGGTNEKLFF.

In this sample, this clone turned up a few times. The chain uses TRBV27 and TRBJ1-2; tentative D call: TRBD1 (5 bases). V lost 1 base and J lost 7, with 10 bases in between. The CDR3 totals 13 residues. CDR1 is MNHEY, CDR2 SMNVEV, per germline (reference sequence). CDR3 amino acids: CASSLLAGSGYTF. The CDR3 DNA sequence: TGTGCCAGCAGTTTATTGGCAGGGTCTGGCTACACCTTC.

The chain employs TRBV18 and TRBJ1-1, with D perhaps matching TRBD1 (5 bases). There are 15 residues in the CDR3. Germline CDR1 reads KGHSH; CDR2 reads LQKENI. V was pared by 6 bases and J by 1 base, with 15 bases between. CDR3 in DNA: TGTGCCAGCTCGCCGCCGACAGCTAGGAACACTGAAGCTTTCTTT. It is translated as CASSPPTARNTEAFF.

This clone was detected only once. V and J are TRBV2 and TRBJ1-4; D gene unclear. Trimming pared 3 bases from V and 0 bases from J, leaving 8 bases between. The CDR3 length is 15 residues. Germline assignment: CDR1 SNHLY and CDR2 FYNNEI. DNA of the CDR3: TGTGCCAGCAGTGATATCCCTACAACTAATGAAAAACTGTTTTTT. As protein: CASSDIPTTNEKLFF.

The gene calls are TRBV24-1 and TRBJ2-3; 16 bases are shared with TRBD2. The CDR3 is made up of 18 amino acids. J was trimmed by 7 bases and V by 3 bases; bases with no gene match: 9. CDR1 KGHDR and CDR2 SFDVKD come from the germline V gene. The CDR3 loop is CATSDRQGLAGGRNTQYF. DNA of the CDR3: TGTGCCACCAGTGATCGACAGGGACTAGCGGGAGGGCGAAATACGCAGTATTTT.

The rearrangement links TRBV18 to TRBJ2-2, with 8 bases fitting TRBD2. After removal of 5 bases from V and 0 bases from J, the junction contained 5 bases not matched to a gene. Germline V gene lookup returns CDR1 KGHSH and CDR2 LQKENI. The CDR3 contains 16 residues. CDR3 sequence (DNA): TGTGCCAGCTCATTGACGACTAGCGCGAACACCGGGGAGCTGTTTTTT. This sequence encodes CASSLTTSANTGELFF.

The chain combines TRBV5-4 with TRBJ1-2, with a tentative D call TRBD1 (6 bases). The germline V gene encodes CDR1 SGHNT and CDR2 YYREEE (reference sequence). This CDR3 has 16 amino acids. V gave up 0 bases and J gave up 2 bases, with 14 bases separating them. The CDR3 DNA sequence: TGTGCCAGCAGCTTGGCCGGGCGGGGGGCGAACTATGGCTACACCTTC. Its translation: CASSLAGRGANYGYTF. The full variable domain, its missing parts supplied by reference TRBV5-4 and TRBJ1-2, is ETGVTQSPTHLIKTRGQQVTLRCSSQSGHNTVSWYQQALGQGPQFIFQYYREEENGRGNFPPRFSGLQFPNYSSELNVNALELDDSALYLCASSLAGRGANYGYTFGSGTRLTVV.

The gene calls are TRBV2 and TRBJ1-5; 7 bases fit TRBD1. The germline V gene has CDR1 SNHLY and CDR2 FYNNEI. After removal of 3 bases from V and 11 bases from J, the junction contained 13 bases not matched to a gene. The CDR3 is 15 amino acids. In nucleotides, the CDR3 is TGTGCCAGCAGTGATGGGACAGCCGGCCATTTGTCCCAGCATTTT. This gives the protein CASSDGTAGHLSQHF.

This chain connects TRBV19 to TRBJ1-1; 9 positions agree with TRBD1. The V segment lost 3 bases and the J segment 10 bases; nucleotides outside the gene matches: 0. Per the germline V gene, CDR1 is LNHDA and CDR2 is SQIVND (reference sequence). The CDR3 has 11 amino acids. CDR3 sequence reads: CASSMTGGAFF. In DNA form, the CDR3 reads TGTGCCAGTAGTATGACAGGGGGAGCTTTCTTT.